This TCR beta chain comes out of a study of identical twins. Notes on this clonotype: No antigen is known for it.

In TCRdb, the 5' RACE reads were re-called with MiXCR into one record per CDR3 protein. The table records a few hundred thousand distinct CDR3 sequences, approximately 8.7% of them present only once. With V trimmed by 6 bases and J by 3 bases, 10 bases remained unmatched. The CDR3 length is 17 residues. Overall study results and limits: The models systematically underestimated how much out-of-frame TCR alpha was shared in monozygotic twins. Zero-insertion findings could be partly confounded by invariant cells (MAIT and iNKT cells).

This TCR derives from a woman aged 45-59 years in good health. Sequenced input: naive T cells sorted from blood. This rearrangement joins TRBV12-3 or TRBV12-4 to TRBJ2-3; TRBD2 matches 12 bases. DNA for the CDR3: TGTGCCAGCAGACCGACTAGCGGGAGTCTCTGGACAGATACGCAGTATTTT. Translating gives CASRPTSGSLWTDTQYF.